Shown below are 9 T cell receptor beta chains from a single sample sequenced in a study of blood T cell repertoires in COVID-19. Here immunoSEQ multiplex PCR was the method, and the copy in TCRdb shows in-frame clones only, minus some. The sample holds more than 100,000 clones, 88% seen once. The sample consisted of peripheral blood. These receptors all stem from a human donor in a cohort sampled during active COVID-19.

This chain's CDR3 is CASSAQGALRTDTQYF. The CDR3 region has the DNA TGTGCCAGCAGTGCCCAGGGGGCACTTCGCACAGATACGCAGTATTTT. This chain links TRBV6-1 with TRBJ2-3; 8 bases line up with TRBD1. Germline CDR1 reads MNHNS; CDR2 reads SASEGT. The V gene end was trimmed by 4 bases and the J gene end by 1 base; junction bases not matched to a gene: 7. CDR3 length: 16 residues.

The chain combines TRBV30 with TRBJ2-7, with 9 bases lining up with TRBD2. The CDR3 has 13 amino acids. V trimming: 8 bases; J trimming: 7 bases; junction bases outside the gene matches: 12. Germline CDR1 GTSNPN, CDR2 SVGIG (reference sequence). The CDR3 loop is CAGASGVRGEQYF. The CDR3 DNA reads as TGTGCCGGAGCTAGCGGGGTCCGGGGAGAGCAGTACTTC.

J is TRBJ1-1 and V is TRBV19; TRBD1 matches at 7 bases. CDR1 is LNHDA, CDR2 SQIVND, per germline (reference sequence). The CDR3 consists of 13 residues. J gave up 5 bases and V 3 bases, and 3 bases lay outside the gene matches. CDR3 in amino acids: CASSIAGGTEAFF. As DNA, the CDR3 is TGTGCCAGTAGTATCGCAGGGGGGACTGAAGCTTTCTTT.

The gene calls are TRBV10-3 and TRBJ2-2; 8 nucleotides agree with TRBD1. This CDR3 has 15 residues. Germline trimming cut 3 bases from V and 5 bases from J; bases unmatched to any gene: 5. The germline gives CDR1 ENHRY, CDR2 SYGVKD. CDR3 sequence reads: CAISEPGQATGELFF. CDR3 bases: TGTGCCATCAGTGAACCGGGACAGGCGACCGGGGAGCTGTTTTTT.

The chain is built from TRBV6-6 and TRBJ2-4, with TRBD1 matching over 7 bases. The CDR3 consists of 14 residues. V dropped 4 bases and J dropped 9; count of bases not matched to a gene: 9. Germline CDR1 reads MNHNY; CDR2 reads SVGAGI (reference sequence). This CDR3 is CASSLSTGTGIQYF. CDR3 coding DNA: TGTGCCAGCAGTTTATCGACAGGGACGGGCATTCAGTACTTC.

The V call is TRBV29-1, the J call TRBJ1-1; D gene uncertain. The germline V and J ends were trimmed by 5 bases and 5 bases, with 12 bases remaining between them. The CDR3 is made up of 12 amino acids. The V gene's germline CDR1 is SQVTM and CDR2 ANQGSEA. CDR3 in DNA: TGCAGCGTTCGGGGATCGGGAACTGAAGCTTTCTTT. Translated: CSVRGSGTEAFF.

V is TRBV7-2 and J is TRBJ2-5; 8 positions match TRBD1. Unmatched junction bases numbered 9, after V lost 5 bases and J lost 10 bases. CDR1 is SGHTA, CDR2 FQGNSA, per germline. The CDR3 is 13 residues long. CDR3 nucleotides: TGTGCCAGCAGCATCGGGACAGGAGGCGTCCAGTACTTC. It codes for CASSIGTGGVQYF.

The chain carries TRBV19 and TRBJ1-5, with 8 bases matching TRBD1. Germline lookup yields CDR1 LNHDA and CDR2 SQIVND (reference sequence). The CDR3 is made up of 15 amino acids. V trimming: 4 bases; J trimming: 6 bases; junction bases outside the gene matches: 8. The CDR3 here is CASSTWTGLAQPQHF. DNA for the CDR3: TGTGCCAGTAGTACGTGGACAGGGTTGGCTCAGCCCCAGCATTTT. Full variable domain (rest looked up from reference TRBV19 and TRBJ1-5): DGGITQSPKYLFRKEGQNVTLSCEQNLNHDAMYWYRQDPGQGLRLIYYSQIVNDFQKGDIAEGYSVSREKKESFPLTVTSAQKNPTAFYLCASSTWTGLAQPQHFGDGTRLSIL.

This chain links TRBV9 with TRBJ2-1; 7 bases map to TRBD1. Germline V gene lookup returns CDR1 SGDLS and CDR2 YYNGEE. This CDR3 comprises 14 residues. Trimming took 4 bases from V and 7 from J; bases not matched to a gene: 8. The CDR3 reads CASSNPTGANEQFF. The DNA of the CDR3 is TGTGCCAGCAGCAACCCAACAGGGGCAAATGAGCAGTTCTTC. Complete variable domain (other parts from reference TRBV9 and TRBJ2-1): DSGVTQTPKHLITATGQRVTLRCSPRSGDLSVYWYQQSLDQGLQFLIQYYNGEERAKGNILERFSAQQFPDLHSELNLSSLELGDSALYFCASSNPTGANEQFFGPGTRLTVL.